Included here is one T cell receptor beta chain sequence, with context. This clone was seen a few times. No antigen is known for it. No much larger clone exists at a distance of one base, and base qualities are not known. From a lookup of the germline V gene, CDR1 and CDR2 are MGHRA and YSYEKL. CDR3 length: 18 amino acids, cysteine to phenylalanine. The only DNA kept is the CDR3, 54 bases in frame from the first base. V is trimmed back by 3 bases and J by 0 bases, and the junction contains 8 bases that no gene match accounts for. This record belongs to a study of somatic mutations in T cells in chronic GVHD (dated by TCRdb to 2019 to 2021). For sorting, cells were stained with anti-CD3, anti-CD4, anti-CD8 and a Vbeta20 antibody from the IOTest Beta Mark kit and sorted on a FACSAria III to a purity above 99%. Mononuclear cells were isolated by Ficoll-Paque PLUS density gradient centrifugation from peripheral blood that had been collected in sodium heparin tubes. Before TCRbeta deep sequencing, the CD4+ Vbeta20+, CD4+ Vbeta20-, and CD8+ T cell fractions were FACS-sorted.

Genomic DNA was isolated and then used for the TCRbeta deep sequencing. The immunoSEQ assay, provided as a commercial service, was used for both TCRbeta CDR3 sequencing and the initial data processing. In the source study's methods: Reads were demultiplexed, adapter and primer sequences were trimmed, similar clones were merged through frequency-ratio clustering, and V, D, J genes were annotated using IMGT. TCRdb limited this immuneACCESS table to in-frame rearrangements with V and J called. A share of clones is missing; checked studies link under half to unresolved V genes, and the rest is unexplained. Clone size and the V and J calls come from that table; the DNA yielded D and trimming. The sample records 13,000 to 15,000 clones, roughly 75% of which are singletons. Less than 40% of the sample rests with the top ten.

The V gene is TRBV4-1 and the J gene is TRBJ1-5, with TRBD1 identical over 10 junction bases. The source of this sequence is a male patient aged 50 to 59 with chronic graft-versus-host disease. In patients who had a transplant, some T cells may come from the graft donor. The sequencing sample was made of Vbeta20-negative CD4+ T cells from blood. The sample's cell subset or site label, in plain terms: CD4+ T cells sorted as TCR Vbeta20 negative by flow cytometry. The CDR3 protein sequence reads: CASSHRTGGDDSNQPQHF. The bases are TGCGCCAGCAGCCACCGGACAGGGGGTGATGATAGCAATCAGCCCCAGCATTTT.